These 30 T cell receptor beta chains share one sample of origin, sequenced in a study of OX40 agonist ivuxolimab in advanced cancers. TCRdb's table, derived via immunoSEQ multiplex PCR, lists solely in-frame clones and lacks some. The sample yields about 98,000 clones, around nine tenths seen once. Sequenced material: CD4+ or CD8+ T cells sorted from blood, taken in a trial of the OX40 agonist ivuxolimab. The receptors shown here come from an adult with an advanced solid tumor such as melanoma, head and neck, liver or kidney cancer.

The J gene is TRBJ2-7, the V gene TRBV5-1; 8 positions agree with TRBD1. With V trimmed by 4 bases and J by 5 bases, 11 bases remained unmatched. The CDR3 length is 15 residues. CDR1 and CDR2 from the germline V gene are SGHRS and YFSETQ. DNA of the CDR3: TGCGCCAGCAGCGGGACGACAGGGGATCTGGACGAGCAGTACTTC. Protein sequence: CASSGTTGDLDEQYF.

The chain is built from TRBV9 and TRBJ2-2, with D maybe TRBD2 (5 bases). CDR3 length equals 12 residues. Deletions cut 4 bases from V and 8 bases from J, with 9 bases between. Germline CDR1 and CDR2: SGDLS and YYNGEE. CDR3 sequence: CASSRTWGELFF. The DNA for the CDR3 is TGTGCCAGCAGCAGGACTTGGGGGGAGCTGTTTTTT.

CDR3 DNA: TGTGCCAGCAGCCAACGTACTGATCCGAGCTCCTACAATGAGCAGTTCTTC. It is translated as CASSQRTDPSSYNEQFF. The chain is built from TRBV4-2 and TRBJ2-1; D is unclear. Between the trimmed V and J ends, which lost 2 bases and 0 bases, there was a span of 14 bases. Per germline, CDR1 LGHNA and CDR2 YNFKEQ. This CDR3 has 17 amino acids.

V and J are TRBV29-1 and TRBJ2-3; perhaps TRBD1 as D (5 bases). The germline V gene encodes CDR1 SQVTM and CDR2 ANQGSEA. V was cut by 8 bases and J by 4 bases, with 19 bases left in between. The length of the CDR3 is 14 residues. The CDR3 coding sequence is TGCAGCCTGATTGGGGCTCTAACCGCAGATACGCAGTATTTT. As protein: CSLIGALTADTQYF.

The rearrangement uses TRBV29-1 and TRBJ2-2; D is perhaps TRBD1 or TRBD2 (5 bases each). The ends were cut back, 7 bases at V and 8 bases at J, with 20 bases in the middle. The CDR3 length is 14 residues. Per germline, CDR1 SQVTM and CDR2 ANQGSEA. The CDR3 DNA follows: TGCAGCGCCACCCGGGACCCTATAGAGGGGGAGCTGTTTTTT. This encodes CSATRDPIEGELFF.

This sequence joins TRBV7-2 and TRBJ2-1; the match to TRBD1 covers 8 bases. This CDR3 is 15 amino acids long. Germline V gene sequence: CDR1 SGHTA, CDR2 FQGNSA. V was clipped by 7 bases and J by 6 bases; unmatched bases: 11. In DNA, the CDR3 is TGTGCCAGCAACCACCCAGGGGGCGGATCCAATGAGCAGTTCTTC. Amino acid sequence: CASNHPGGGSNEQFF.

The rearrangement links TRBV28 to TRBJ2-5; 9 bases map to TRBD2. Trimming removed 8 bases from V and 1 base from J; junction bases left unmatched: 2. Germline CDR1 and CDR2: MDHEN and SYDVKM. The CDR3 consists of 13 residues. The CDR3 bases are TGTGCCAGCGGAGCGGGAGGCCAAGAGACCCAGTACTTC. This gives the protein CASGAGGQETQYF.

The genes are TRBV5-5 and TRBJ2-1, with 7 bases identical to TRBD2. This CDR3 contains 14 residues. Germline assignment: CDR1 SGHKS and CDR2 YYEKEE (reference sequence). V lost 4 bases, J lost 8 bases, and 9 bases stayed unmatched. The DNA for the CDR3 is TGTGCCAGCAGCCCCGGGGGGAGTAGCGATGAGCAGTTCTTC. This gives the protein CASSPGGSSDEQFF.

The chain recombines TRBV5-1 with TRBJ1-6, with D tentatively TRBD1 (6 bases). The CDR3 covers 14 residues. The V end was cut by 0 bases, the J end by 8 bases, with 9 bases between. Looked up from germline, CDR1 is SGHRS and CDR2 is YFSETQ. DNA of the CDR3: TGCGCCAGCAGCTTGGACAGGGAAGATTCACCCCTCCACTTT. This gives the protein CASSLDREDSPLHF.

The gene calls are TRBV28 and TRBJ1-2; perhaps TRBD1 as D (5 bases). Trimming pared 6 bases from V and 3 bases from J, leaving 11 bases between. Per the germline V gene, CDR1 is MDHEN and CDR2 is SYDVKM. The CDR3 length is 13 residues. CDR3 bases: TGTGCCAGCAGGCCAGGGATTGACTATGGCTACACCTTC. Translated: CASRPGIDYGYTF.

The chain carries TRBV15 and TRBJ2-7; a weak D match, TRBD2 (5 bases). Germline V gene sequence: CDR1 LNHNV, CDR2 YYDKDF (reference sequence). Trimming left V 0 bases short and J 2 bases short, with 11 bases between. The CDR3 is made up of 15 amino acids. The CDR3 bases are TGTGCCACCAGCAGAGATGGATTAGCGCCCTACGAGCAGTACGTC. Its protein product is CATSRDGLAPYEQYV.

The chain combines TRBV28 with TRBJ1-5; TRBD1 aligns across 10 bases. This CDR3 has 15 amino acids. Looked up from germline, CDR1 is MDHEN and CDR2 is SYDVKM. Losses at the gene ends were 5 bases for V and 6 bases for J; bases not matched to a gene: 7. The CDR3 region has the DNA TGTGCCAGCAGTAGCCGGGACAGGGGTACTCAGCCCCAGCATTTT. Its translation: CASSSRDRGTQPQHF.

This chain uses TRBV2 with TRBJ1-1, with 9 bases that match TRBD1. V lost 3 bases, J lost 4 bases, and 3 bases stayed unmatched. Germline CDR1 SNHLY, CDR2 FYNNEI. The CDR3 consists of 14 residues. Here the CDR3 DNA reads TGTGCCAGCAGTGACGGGACAGGGTCCACTGAAGCTTTCTTT. This gives the protein CASSDGTGSTEAFF. Variable domain in full (rest from reference TRBV2 and TRBJ1-1): EPEVTQTPSHQVTQMGQEVILRCVPISNHLYFYWYRQILGQKVEFLVSFYNNEISEKSEIFDDQFSVERPDGSNFTLKIRSTKLEDSAMYFCASSDGTGSTEAFFGQGTRLTVV.

The V gene is TRBV7-9, the J gene TRBJ2-3; D gene ambiguous. CDR3 length: 16 residues. Germline assignment: CDR1 SEHNR and CDR2 FQNEAQ (reference sequence). V was cut by 0 bases and J by 2 bases, with 12 bases left in between. The DNA for the CDR3 is TGTGCCAGCAGCTTAGCTCTGACTCAGTCCACAGATACGCAGTATTTT. Translating it yields CASSLALTQSTDTQYF.

The V call is TRBV29-1, the J call TRBJ2-3; TRBD2 matches 9 bases. Germline-derived CDR1 and CDR2 are SQVTM and ANQGSEA. CDR3 size: 17 residues. J gave up 2 bases and V 3 bases, and 12 bases lay outside the gene matches. DNA of the CDR3: TGCAGCGTTGATAGGCCTAGCGGGATCCATCTCACAGATACGCAGTATTTT. Protein sequence: CSVDRPSGIHLTDTQYF.

V gene TRBV5-5 combines with J gene TRBJ1-5; D remains unclear. Germline-derived CDR1 and CDR2 are SGHKS and YYEKEE (reference sequence). Trimming removed 2 bases at V and 2 bases at J, with 8 bases between. This CDR3 is 14 amino acids long. CDR3 DNA: TGTGCCAGCAGCTTTGGGGAGGGCAATCAGCCCCAGCATTTT. The encoded protein is CASSFGEGNQPQHF. The full variable domain, rest sourced from reference TRBV5-5 and TRBJ1-5, is DAGVTQSPTHLIKTRGQQVTLRCSPISGHKSVSWYQQVLGQGPQFIFQYYEKEERGRGNFPDRFSARQFPNYSSELNVNALLLGDSALYLCASSFGEGNQPQHFGDGTRLSIL.

The chain's CDR3 is CASSPGQAYGYTF. Here the CDR3 DNA reads TGTGCCAGCAGCCCGGGACAGGCCTATGGCTACACCTTC. The rearrangement joins TRBV5-4 to TRBJ1-2; TRBD1 agrees at 8 bases. The CDR3 totals 13 residues. The V gene's germline CDR1 is SGHNT and CDR2 YYREEE (reference sequence). Trimming cost V 4 bases and J 4 bases; bases outside gene matches: 3.

This chain links TRBV4-3 with TRBJ2-3; 8 bases map to TRBD2. Germline values: CDR1 LGHNA, CDR2 YSLEER. The V segment lost 5 bases and the J segment 0 bases; nucleotides outside the gene matches: 7. The length of the CDR3 is 16 residues. This CDR3 reads CASSFRLAQSTDTQYF. The CDR3 coding sequence is TGCGCCAGCAGCTTCCGACTAGCGCAAAGCACAGATACGCAGTATTTT.

The chain uses TRBV30 and TRBJ2-5, with D unclear. The V end lost 0 bases, the J end lost 1 base, and 9 bases lay between the germline ends. Germline V gene lookup returns CDR1 GTSNPN and CDR2 SVGIG (reference sequence). The CDR3 covers 14 residues. In nucleotides, the CDR3 is TGTGCCTGGAGTGTACTTAGTAGCCAAGAGACCCAGTACTTC. Translating gives CAWSVLSSQETQYF.

V and J are TRBV7-2 and TRBJ1-3; TRBD1 might be the D (6 bases). Germline lookup yields CDR1 SGHTA and CDR2 FQGNSA. The V and J ends lost 4 bases and 4 bases respectively, with 14 bases between them. The CDR3 runs 15 residues. The CDR3 sequence: CASSSGQPMGNTIYF. CDR3 DNA sequence: TGTGCCAGCAGCTCCGGACAGCCAATGGGAAACACCATATATTTT.

The genes are TRBV5-4 and TRBJ1-1, with 7 bases fitting TRBD1. The CDR3 extends over 15 amino acids. Per the germline V gene, CDR1 is SGHNT and CDR2 is YYREEE (reference sequence). With V trimmed by 6 bases and J by 2 bases, 10 bases remained unmatched. CDR3 region: CASNDPGQLNTEAFF. In nucleotides, the CDR3 is TGTGCCAGCAACGATCCGGGACAGCTAAACACTGAAGCTTTCTTT.

V and J are TRBV10-3 and TRBJ2-3; TRBD2 matches at 8 bases. CDR1 and CDR2 from the germline V gene are ENHRY and SYGVKD. The CDR3 runs 15 residues. J lost 3 bases, V lost 6 bases, and 8 bases had no gene match. Here the CDR3 DNA reads TGTGCCATCAGATTTAGCGGGAAAGTAACAGATACGCAGTATTTT. It translates to CAIRFSGKVTDTQYF.

This chain connects TRBV7-8 to TRBJ2-3; TRBD2 aligns across 15 bases. V was pared by 4 bases and J by 6 bases, with 5 bases of the junction left unmatched. Germline assignment: CDR1 SGHVS and CDR2 FQNEAQ. This CDR3 has 16 amino acids. DNA for the CDR3: TGTGCCAGCAGCTACGGACTAGCGGGAGGGCGCGATACGCAGTATTTT. This gives the protein CASSYGLAGGRDTQYF.

The CDR3, as DNA: TGCGCCAGCAGCCAAGAAGGGCAGGGATTTGAAAAACTGTTTTTT. This codes for CASSQEGQGFEKLFF. The genes are TRBV4-1 and TRBJ1-4; D is possibly TRBD1 (5 bases). With 0 bases removed from V and 7 bases from J, the gap between germline ends came to 12 bases. CDR1 is MGHRA and CDR2 is YSYEKL in the germline V gene. The CDR3 runs to 15 residues.

The chain has TRBV6-5 and TRBJ1-1; no clear D gene. Germline CDR1 reads MNHEY; CDR2 reads SVGAGI. V was cut by 2 bases and J by 7 bases, with 14 bases left in between. The CDR3 consists of 14 residues. DNA of the CDR3: TGTGCCAGCAGTTACAGCACTCGGGTATTTGAAGCTTTCTTT. This sequence encodes CASSYSTRVFEAFF.

The chain employs TRBV4-3 and TRBJ1-2; perhaps TRBD1 as D (5 bases). The V and J ends lost 6 bases and 5 bases respectively, with 22 bases between them. CDR3 length: 16 amino acids. Germline V gives CDR1 LGHNA, CDR2 YSLEER. CDR3 residues: CASRYMARGEGYGYTF. The CDR3 DNA reads as TGCGCCAGCAGGTACATGGCAAGGGGCGAAGGTTATGGCTACACCTTC.

The J gene is TRBJ2-3, the V gene TRBV7-8; no firm D call. Deletions cut 5 bases from V and 2 bases from J, with 5 bases between. This CDR3 comprises 12 residues. Germline loops: CDR1 SGHVS, CDR2 FQNEAQ. CDR3 coding DNA: TGTGCCAGCAGCCGATTCACAGATACGCAGTATTTT. This translates into CASSRFTDTQYF.

The chain combines TRBV18 with TRBJ1-4; TRBD1 is a possible D gene (5 bases). Germline assignment: CDR1 KGHSH and CDR2 LQKENI. Trimming stripped 3 bases from V and 8 bases from J, with 10 bases between. The CDR3 is made up of 13 amino acids. CDR3 coding DNA: TGTGCCAGCTCACCCCAGGGTAGCGAAAAACTGTTTTTT. It is translated as CASSPQGSEKLFF.

This clone has a single count. The V call is TRBV7-8, the J call TRBJ1-1; D ambiguous. V lost 5 bases to trimming and J lost 7 bases, with 8 bases between them. The CDR3 is made up of 11 amino acids. The V gene's germline CDR1 is SGHVS and CDR2 FQNEAQ. CDR3 nucleotide sequence: TGTGCCAGCAGCCCTCATATTGAAGCTTTCTTT. This gives the protein CASSPHIEAFF.

The CDR3 reads CASTTRDRGNYGYTF. Written as DNA, the CDR3 is TGTGCCAGCACCACGCGGGACAGGGGAAATTATGGCTACACCTTC. This chain links TRBV6-5 with TRBJ1-2; 10 bases agree with TRBD1. Losses at the gene ends were 7 bases for V and 5 bases for J; bases not matched to a gene: 10. CDR1 is MNHEY, CDR2 SVGAGI, per germline. The CDR3 extends over 15 amino acids.